This T cell receptor (beta chain) was sequenced in a study of T-cell memory formation after mild COVID-19. Overall study: Clustering of TCRs was largely donor specific. Study-wide results and limits: Second-wave clones with a day 37 peak had unconfirmed SARS-CoV-2 specificity. Within pre-infection memory, some responding clones were found, suggesting cross-reactive memory joined.

With 3 bases clipped from V and 4 bases from J, the junction kept 3 bases outside the gene matches. The length of the CDR3 is 15 residues. Germline CDR1 is SGHNT and CDR2 is YYREEE (reference sequence). This clonotype was observed a few times. The antigen is unknown. TCRdb independently ran MiXCR on the 5' RACE reads; one entry per CDR3 protein. The sample contains hundreds of thousands of distinct CDR3 sequences, approximately 16% of which appear only once. This TCR was recovered from a man in his late teens or twenties who had mild COVID-19 (a few samples of this study predate the infection). Cell type and time point are not known. V and J are TRBV5-4 and TRBJ2-2; 10 bases fit TRBD2. Sequenced material: PBMCs or a T cell subset sorted from them (not recorded which). The CDR3 sequence: CASSSLAGSTGELFF. The CDR3 DNA follows: TGTGCCAGCAGCTCACTAGCGGGGAGCACCGGGGAGCTGTTTTTT.